This T cell receptor (beta chain) was recorded in a study of shared clonotypes between healthy human individuals. Study-level points and caveats: An expected dependence of interdonor clonotype sharing on sequencing depth was noted.

Comment on this clone: Its specificity is unknown.

CD4+ cells yielded CD45RA+ naive and CD45RA-negative memory subsets. This table comes from immunoSEQ multiplex PCR, and its TCRdb copy is limited to in-frame clones, with some not included. The sample carries approximately 1.5 million clones, approximately 98.5% recorded once. CDR1 SEHNR and CDR2 FQNEAQ come from the germline V gene (reference sequence). Trimming removed 8 bases from V and 3 bases from J; junction bases left unmatched: 7. The CDR3 runs 13 residues. V usage is TRBV7-9 and J usage is TRBJ2-7, with 7 bases fitting TRBD1. Material: naive CD4+ T cells sorted from blood. Subset defined: CD45RA+ positively selected. The clonotype comes from a man between 25 and 39 years old in good health. The CDR3 spells CASLRTGFYEQYF. The CDR3 DNA follows: TGTGCCAGCCTACGGACAGGATTCTACGAGCAGTACTTC.